These 14 T cell receptor beta chains were sequenced from one sample in a study of a mutant IDH1 vaccine in newly diagnosed glioma (dated by TCRdb to the early 2020s). The library was obtained by the immunoSEQ multiplex PCR assay. In its TCRdb copy, this immuneACCESS table keeps in-frame sequences only and misses some clones. Where compared with another copy, unresolved V genes explain less than half of these, and the others have no known cause. In all, the sample holds around 41,000 clones, and roughly 84% of those were seen once. The ten largest clones take up roughly 2% of the sample. These receptors lack a known antigen. The meaning of the sample's time point label: week 11, during vaccination. A 20-mer mutant IDH1 peptide at 300 micrograms in Montanide made up each vaccine dose, which was injected subcutaneously together with topical imiquimod. This specimen was PBMCs, taken from a glioma patient whose treatment included an IDH1 peptide vaccine. The source is a middle-aged man with glioma.

This clone was seen once. V and J are TRBV4-2 and TRBJ2-2; 10 bases fit TRBD2. V lost 6 bases to trimming and J lost 6 bases; unmatched junction nucleotides: 10. The CDR3 contains 16 residues. Germline V gives CDR1 LGHNA, CDR2 YNFKEQ. CDR3 nucleotides: TGTGCCAGCAGTCGGAAGCTAGCGGGAGATGCCGGGGAGCTGTTTTTT. It encodes CASSRKLAGDAGELFF.

This clone showed up just once. The chain has TRBV5-6 and TRBJ2-3; perhaps TRBD2 as D (6 bases). Germline-derived CDR1 and CDR2 are SGHDT and YYEEEE. CDR3 length: 15 amino acids. Trimming removed 4 bases from V and 6 bases from J, with 18 bases in between. CDR3 in amino acids: CASSGTGLPTDTQYF. The CDR3 nucleotides read TGTGCCAGCAGCGGGACGGGACTCCCCACTGATACGCAGTATTTT. The variable domain in full, with the rest retrieved from reference TRBV5-6 and TRBJ2-3, is DAGVTQSPTHLIKTRGQQVTLRCSPKSGHDTVSWYQQALGQGPQFIFQYYEEEERQRGNFPDRFSGHQFPNYSSELNVNALLLGDSALYLCASSGTGLPTDTQYFGPGTRLTVL.

The chain employs TRBV7-2 and TRBJ2-7; 7 bases are a match to TRBD2. CDR1 is SGHTA, CDR2 FQGNSA, per germline. The CDR3 length is 14 residues. V shed 5 bases and J 3 bases; nucleotides not matched to a gene: 7. In nucleotides, the CDR3 is TGTGCCAGCAGCGCCGGGGGGATCAGCTACGAGCAGTACTTC. It translates to CASSAGGISYEQYF.

This clone has a handful of counts. The rearrangement links TRBV15 to TRBJ1-3; maybe TRBD1 (5 bases). Trimming shortened V by 0 bases and J by 4 bases, and 10 bases separated the two germline ends. Germline lookup yields CDR1 LNHNV and CDR2 YYDKDF (reference sequence). The length of the CDR3 is 15 residues. CDR3 in amino acids: CATSRDRDPGNTIYF. CDR3 nucleotide sequence: TGTGCCACCAGCAGAGATCGGGACCCGGGAAACACCATATATTTT.

The chain links TRBV4-2 to TRBJ1-1, with D hard to call. V was shortened by 2 bases and J by 8 bases, with 9 bases between the two germline ends. The V gene's germline CDR1 is LGHNA and CDR2 YNFKEQ. There are 12 residues in the CDR3. The CDR3 protein is CASSQQRTEAFF. DNA for the CDR3: TGTGCCAGCAGCCAACAGCGAACCGAAGCTTTCTTT.

The V gene is TRBV28, the J gene TRBJ2-3; 8 bases map to TRBD1. The CDR3 has 13 residues. V gave up 5 bases and J gave up 6 bases; unmatched junction bases: 4. Germline V gene data show CDR1 as MDHEN and CDR2 as SYDVKM. CDR3 DNA sequence: TGTGCCAGCAGTGCCCACAGGGGGGATACGCAGTATTTT. Amino acids: CASSAHRGDTQYF. The full variable domain, with the rest looked up from reference TRBV28 and TRBJ2-3, is DVKVTQSSRYLVKRTGEKVFLECVQDMDHENMFWYRQDPGLGLRLIYFSYDVKMKEKGDIPEGYSVSREKKERFSLILESASTNQTSMYLCASSAHRGDTQYFGPGTRLTVL.

This clone has only a few counts. This chain links TRBV4-2 with TRBJ2-1; the D gene is possibly TRBD2 (5 bases). Germline V gene lookup returns CDR1 LGHNA and CDR2 YNFKEQ. The CDR3 consists of 11 residues. Trimming pared 1 base from V and 10 bases from J, leaving 5 bases between. The CDR3, as DNA: TGTGCCAGCAGCCAAGGAGGGGAGCAGTTCTTC. Translated, it gives CASSQGGEQFF.

The chain couples TRBV5-6 to TRBJ1-1; the match to TRBD1 covers 11 bases. With V trimmed by 0 bases and J by 1 base, 5 bases remained unmatched. Germline lookup yields CDR1 SGHDT and CDR2 YYEEEE. The CDR3 sequence is 17 residues long. The CDR3 DNA follows: TGTGCCAGCAGCTTGGGGACAGGGGGCAGGAGGAACACTGAAGCTTTCTTT. Its translation is CASSLGTGGRRNTEAFF. The full variable domain, in which reference TRBV5-6 and TRBJ1-1 provide the parts outside the CDR3, is DAGVTQSPTHLIKTRGQQVTLRCSPKSGHDTVSWYQQALGQGPQFIFQYYEEEERQRGNFPDRFSGHQFPNYSSELNVNALLLGDSALYLCASSLGTGGRRNTEAFFGQGTRLTVV.

The V and J genes are TRBV5-4 and TRBJ2-1, with 11 bases that match TRBD2. The CDR3 spans 15 residues. V gave up 4 bases and J gave up 6 bases; unmatched junction bases: 6. The germline gives CDR1 SGHNT, CDR2 YYREEE (reference sequence). The chain's CDR3 is CASSRGTSGGNEQFF. The CDR3 bases are TGTGCCAGCAGCCGTGGGACTAGCGGAGGCAATGAGCAGTTCTTC.

The V and J genes are TRBV25-1 and TRBJ2-3; no definite D call. This CDR3 spans 12 amino acids. Trimming left V 6 bases short and J 2 bases short, with 6 bases between. Germline loops: CDR1 MGHDK, CDR2 SYGVNS. The CDR3 sequence: CASSPNTDTQYF. As DNA, the CDR3 is TGTGCCAGCAGCCCAAACACAGATACGCAGTATTTT.

The CDR3 DNA is TGTGCCAGTAAAGGACTAGCGGGAGCTGGGGCCAACGTCCTGACTTTC. It yields the protein CASKGLAGAGANVLTF. The chain couples TRBV19 to TRBJ2-6; 13 bases line up with TRBD2. Germline values: CDR1 LNHDA, CDR2 SQIVND (reference sequence). V shed 7 bases, J shed 2 bases, and the junction held 2 bases outside the gene matches. This CDR3 is built from 16 residues.

This chain connects TRBV5-5 to TRBJ2-5; D is ambiguous. Germline V CDR1 and CDR2: SGHKS, YYEKEE (reference sequence). CDR3 length: 12 residues. V was cut by 4 bases and J by 4 bases, with 8 bases left in between. CDR3 sequence reads: CASSRVGETQYF. CDR3 in DNA: TGTGCCAGCAGCCGAGTGGGAGAGACCCAGTACTTC.

Details on this clone: At the DNA level, this CDR3 is encoded by other sequences in the same sample as well. The chain joins TRBV6-5 to TRBJ2-7, with 7 positions matching TRBD2. CDR1 and CDR2 from the germline V gene are MNHEY and SVGAGI. CDR3 length: 15 residues. V trimming: 0 bases; J trimming: 2 bases; junction bases outside the gene matches: 4. CDR3 bases: TGTGCCAGCAGTTACTCGGCTAGCGGCCCCTACGAGCAGTACTTC. It encodes CASSYSASGPYEQYF.

This chain links TRBV15 with TRBJ2-5, with 9 bases lining up with TRBD1. The CDR3 is 15 residues long. The trim removed 1 base at V and 4 bases at J, leaving 4 bases unmatched. CDR1 and CDR2 from the germline V gene are LNHNV and YYDKDF (reference sequence). CDR3: CATSRGPGQGETQYF. The CDR3 nucleotides are TGTGCCACCAGCAGAGGCCCGGGACAGGGAGAGACCCAGTACTTC.